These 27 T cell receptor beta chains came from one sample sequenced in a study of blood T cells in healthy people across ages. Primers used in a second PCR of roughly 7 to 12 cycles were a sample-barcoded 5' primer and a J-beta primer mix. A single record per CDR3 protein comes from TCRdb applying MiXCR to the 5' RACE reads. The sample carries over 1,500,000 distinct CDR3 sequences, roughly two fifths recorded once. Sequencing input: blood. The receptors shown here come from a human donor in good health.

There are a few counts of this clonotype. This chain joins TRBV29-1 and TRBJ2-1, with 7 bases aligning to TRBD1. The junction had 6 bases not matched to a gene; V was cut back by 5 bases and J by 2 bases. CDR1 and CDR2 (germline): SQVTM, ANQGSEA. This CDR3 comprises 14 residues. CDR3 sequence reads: CSVWTGIAYNEQFF. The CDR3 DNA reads TGCAGCGTTTGGACAGGAATCGCCTACAATGAGCAGTTCTTC.

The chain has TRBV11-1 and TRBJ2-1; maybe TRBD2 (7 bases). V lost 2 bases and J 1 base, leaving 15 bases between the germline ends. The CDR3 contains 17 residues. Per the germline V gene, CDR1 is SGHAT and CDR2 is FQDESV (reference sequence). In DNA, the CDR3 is TGTGCCAGCAGCTTACTCGCTGGGGGGGCTTCCTACAATGAGCAGTTCTTC. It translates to CASSLLAGGASYNEQFF.

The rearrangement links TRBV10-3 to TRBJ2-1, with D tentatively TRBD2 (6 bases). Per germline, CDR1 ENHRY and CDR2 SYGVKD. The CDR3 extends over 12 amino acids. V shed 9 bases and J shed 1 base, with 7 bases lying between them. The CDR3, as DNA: TGTGCCATGGGACTTTCCTACAATGAGCAGTTCTTC. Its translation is CAMGLSYNEQFF.

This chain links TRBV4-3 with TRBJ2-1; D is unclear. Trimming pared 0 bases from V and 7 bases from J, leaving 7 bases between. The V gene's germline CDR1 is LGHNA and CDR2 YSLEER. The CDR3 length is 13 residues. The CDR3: CASSQDSINEQFF. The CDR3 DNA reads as TGCGCCAGCAGCCAAGATAGTATTAATGAGCAGTTCTTC.

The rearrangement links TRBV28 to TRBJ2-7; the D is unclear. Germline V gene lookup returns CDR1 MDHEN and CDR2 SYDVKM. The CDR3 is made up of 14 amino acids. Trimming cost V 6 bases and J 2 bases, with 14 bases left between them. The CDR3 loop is CASSPNDVTYEQYF. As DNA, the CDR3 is TGTGCCAGCAGCCCCAATGACGTTACCTACGAGCAGTACTTC. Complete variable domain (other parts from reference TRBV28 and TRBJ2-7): DVKVTQSSRYLVKRTGEKVFLECVQDMDHENMFWYRQDPGLGLRLIYFSYDVKMKEKGDIPEGYSVSREKKERFSLILESASTNQTSMYLCASSPNDVTYEQYFGPGTRLTVT.

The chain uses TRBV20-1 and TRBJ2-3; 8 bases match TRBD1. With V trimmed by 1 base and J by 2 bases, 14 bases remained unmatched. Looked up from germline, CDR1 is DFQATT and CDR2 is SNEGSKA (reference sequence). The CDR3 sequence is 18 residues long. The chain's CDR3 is CSARVTGPGTGATDTQYF. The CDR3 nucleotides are TGCAGTGCTAGAGTTACTGGACCCGGGACAGGCGCCACAGATACGCAGTATTTT.

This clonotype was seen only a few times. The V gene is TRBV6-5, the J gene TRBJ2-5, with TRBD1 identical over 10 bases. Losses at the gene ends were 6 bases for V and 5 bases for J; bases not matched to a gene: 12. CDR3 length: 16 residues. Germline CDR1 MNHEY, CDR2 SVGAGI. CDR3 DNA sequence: TGTGCCAGCAGCTCCATCCGGACAGGGGGTCAGGAGACCCAGTACTTC. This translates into CASSSIRTGGQETQYF.

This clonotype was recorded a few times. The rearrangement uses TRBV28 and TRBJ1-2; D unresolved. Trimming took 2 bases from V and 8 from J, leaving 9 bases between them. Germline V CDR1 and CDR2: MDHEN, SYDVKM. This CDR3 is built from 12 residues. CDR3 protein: CASSLQARGYTF. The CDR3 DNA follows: TGTGCCAGCAGTTTACAGGCTCGGGGCTACACCTTC.

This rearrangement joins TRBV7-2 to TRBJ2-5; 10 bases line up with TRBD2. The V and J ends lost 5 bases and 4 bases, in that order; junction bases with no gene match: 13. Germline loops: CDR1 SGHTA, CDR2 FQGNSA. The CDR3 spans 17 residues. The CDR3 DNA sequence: TGTGCCAGCAGCCTTGGGATAGTAGCGGGGGGAAGAGAGACCCAGTACTTC. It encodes CASSLGIVAGGRETQYF.

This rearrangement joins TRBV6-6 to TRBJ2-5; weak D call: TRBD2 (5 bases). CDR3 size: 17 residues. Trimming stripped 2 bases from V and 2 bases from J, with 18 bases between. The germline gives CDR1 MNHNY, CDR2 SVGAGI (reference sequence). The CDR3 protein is CASSYSGPLESQETQYF. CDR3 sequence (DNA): TGTGCCAGCAGTTACAGCGGACCCCTTGAGTCGCAAGAGACCCAGTACTTC.

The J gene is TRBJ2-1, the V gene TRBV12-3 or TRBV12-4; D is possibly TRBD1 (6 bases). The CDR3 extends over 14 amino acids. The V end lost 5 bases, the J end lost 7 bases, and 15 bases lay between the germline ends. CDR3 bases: TGTGCCAGCAGTAAAAGCTGGGGGCTAAATGAGCAGTTCTTC. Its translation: CASSKSWGLNEQFF.

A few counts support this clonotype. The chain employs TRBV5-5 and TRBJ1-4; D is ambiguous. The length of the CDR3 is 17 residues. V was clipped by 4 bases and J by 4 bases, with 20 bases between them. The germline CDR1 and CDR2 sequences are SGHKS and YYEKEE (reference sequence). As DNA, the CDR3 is TGTGCCAGCAGCATCCGGACGGGTTCTTGGGTTAATGAAAAACTGTTTTTT. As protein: CASSIRTGSWVNEKLFF.

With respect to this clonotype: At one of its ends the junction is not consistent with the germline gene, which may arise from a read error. The CDR3 coding sequence is TGTGCCTGCAGCGTAGGACTAGCGGACTCCTACGAGCAGTACTTC. This sequence encodes CACSVGLADSYEQYF. The chain has TRBV9 and TRBJ2-7; 10 positions match TRBD2. This CDR3 has 15 amino acids. Germline CDR1 reads SGDLS; CDR2 reads YYNGEE.

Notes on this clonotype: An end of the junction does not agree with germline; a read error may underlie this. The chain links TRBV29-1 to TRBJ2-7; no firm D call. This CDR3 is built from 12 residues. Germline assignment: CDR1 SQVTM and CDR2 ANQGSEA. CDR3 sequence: CSGELTPYEQYF. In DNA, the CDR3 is TGCAGCGGTGAACTGACCCCCTACGAGCAGTACTTC.

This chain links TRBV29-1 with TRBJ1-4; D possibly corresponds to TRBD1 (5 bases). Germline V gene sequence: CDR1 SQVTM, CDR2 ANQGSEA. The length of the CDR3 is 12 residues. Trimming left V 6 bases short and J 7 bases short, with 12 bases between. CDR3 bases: TGCAGCGTGGGGATTCAGGGTGAAAAACTGTTTTTT. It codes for CSVGIQGEKLFF.

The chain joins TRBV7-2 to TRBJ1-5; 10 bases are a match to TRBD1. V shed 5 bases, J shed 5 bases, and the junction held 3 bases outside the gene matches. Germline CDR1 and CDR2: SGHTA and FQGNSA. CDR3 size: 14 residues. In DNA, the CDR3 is TGTGCCAGCAGCCCGACAGGGGGCCATCAGCCCCAGCATTTT. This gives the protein CASSPTGGHQPQHF. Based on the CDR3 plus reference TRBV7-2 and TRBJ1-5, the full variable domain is GAGVSQSPSNKVTEKGKDVELRCDPISGHTALYWYRQSLGQGLEFLIYFQGNSAPDKSGLPSDRFSAERTGGSVSTLTIQRTQQEDSAVYLCASSPTGGHQPQHFGDGTRLSIL.

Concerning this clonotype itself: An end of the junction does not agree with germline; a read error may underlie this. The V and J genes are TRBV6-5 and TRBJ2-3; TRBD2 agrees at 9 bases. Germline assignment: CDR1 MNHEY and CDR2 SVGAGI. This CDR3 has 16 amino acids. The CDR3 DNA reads TGCGCCAGCAGTTACATCATAGCGGGGGTGGCAGATACGCAGTATTTT. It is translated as CASSYIIAGVADTQYF.

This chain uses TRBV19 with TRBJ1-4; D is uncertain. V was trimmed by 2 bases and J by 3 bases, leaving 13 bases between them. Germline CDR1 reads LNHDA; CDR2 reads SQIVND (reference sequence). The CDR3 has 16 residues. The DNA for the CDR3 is TGTGCCAGTAGTATATCGGGAGAATCAGCTAATGAAAAACTGTTTTTT. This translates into CASSISGESANEKLFF.

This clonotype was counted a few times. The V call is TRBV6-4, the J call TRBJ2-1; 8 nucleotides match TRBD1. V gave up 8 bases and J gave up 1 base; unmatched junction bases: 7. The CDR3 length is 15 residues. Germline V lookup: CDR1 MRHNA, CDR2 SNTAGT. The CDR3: CASAPQGESYNEQFF. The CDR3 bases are TGTGCCAGCGCGCCACAGGGGGAATCCTACAATGAGCAGTTCTTC.

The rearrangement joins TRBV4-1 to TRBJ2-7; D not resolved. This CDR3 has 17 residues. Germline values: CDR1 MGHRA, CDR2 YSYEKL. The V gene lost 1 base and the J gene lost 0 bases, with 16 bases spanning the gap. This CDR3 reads CASSQVRVTYPSYEQYF. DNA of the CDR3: TGCGCCAGCAGCCAAGTTCGGGTGACCTACCCCTCCTACGAGCAGTACTTC.

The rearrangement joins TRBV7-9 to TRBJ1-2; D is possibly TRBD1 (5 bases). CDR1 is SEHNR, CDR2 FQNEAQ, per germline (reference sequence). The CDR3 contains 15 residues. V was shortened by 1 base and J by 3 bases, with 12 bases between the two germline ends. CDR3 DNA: TGTGCCAGCAGCTTAGTAGCAGGGCTTGACTATGGCTACACCTTC. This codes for CASSLVAGLDYGYTF.

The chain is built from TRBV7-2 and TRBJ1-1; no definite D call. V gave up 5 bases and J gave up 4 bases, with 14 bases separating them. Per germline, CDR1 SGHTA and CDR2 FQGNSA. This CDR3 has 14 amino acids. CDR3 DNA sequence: TGTGCCAGCAGCCAAGTCTCGATGGGCACTGAAGCTTTCTTT. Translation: CASSQVSMGTEAFF. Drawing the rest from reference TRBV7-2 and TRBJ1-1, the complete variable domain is GAGVSQSPSNKVTEKGKDVELRCDPISGHTALYWYRQSLGQGLEFLIYFQGNSAPDKSGLPSDRFSAERTGGSVSTLTIQRTQQEDSAVYLCASSQVSMGTEAFFGQGTRLTVV.

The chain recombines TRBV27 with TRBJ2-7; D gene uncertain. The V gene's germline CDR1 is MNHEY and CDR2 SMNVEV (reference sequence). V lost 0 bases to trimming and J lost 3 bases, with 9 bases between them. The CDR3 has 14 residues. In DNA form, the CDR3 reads TGTGCCAGCAGTTTATCTAACGGTAACTACGAGCAGTACTTC. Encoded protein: CASSLSNGNYEQYF.

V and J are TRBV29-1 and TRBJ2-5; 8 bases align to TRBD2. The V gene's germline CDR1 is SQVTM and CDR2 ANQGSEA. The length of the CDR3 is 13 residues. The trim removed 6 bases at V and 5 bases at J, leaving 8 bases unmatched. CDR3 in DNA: TGCAGCGTCGGACTAGCAAACCGGGAGACCCAGTACTTC. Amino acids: CSVGLANRETQYF.

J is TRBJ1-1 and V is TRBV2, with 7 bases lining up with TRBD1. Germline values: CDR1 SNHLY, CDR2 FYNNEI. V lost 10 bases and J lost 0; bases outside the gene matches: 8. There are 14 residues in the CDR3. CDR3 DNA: TGTGCCATCCACAGGGGTATAATGAACACTGAAGCTTTCTTT. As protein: CAIHRGIMNTEAFF.

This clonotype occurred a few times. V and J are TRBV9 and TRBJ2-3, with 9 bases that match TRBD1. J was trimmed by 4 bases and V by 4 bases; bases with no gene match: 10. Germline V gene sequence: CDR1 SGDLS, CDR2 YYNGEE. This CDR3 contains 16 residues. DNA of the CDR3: TGTGCCAGCAGCTCCTCCGGGACAGGGCTGGCAGATACGCAGTATTTT. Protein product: CASSSSGTGLADTQYF.

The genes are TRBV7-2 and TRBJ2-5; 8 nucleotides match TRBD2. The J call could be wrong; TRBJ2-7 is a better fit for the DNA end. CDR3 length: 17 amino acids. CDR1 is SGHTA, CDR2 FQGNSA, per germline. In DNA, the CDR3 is TGTGCCAGCAGCCCGTATGTAGCGGGGAATTTTGCGTACGAGCAGTACTTC. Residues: CASSPYVAGNFAYEQYF.